This T cell receptor (beta chain) appears in the sequencing data of a study of blood T cell repertoires in COVID-19. Overall study context: COVID-19 samples from acute and convalescent phases originated in the United States, Italy and Spain. T cells, B-cell-depleted T cells, or PBMCs provided the cDNA or gDNA that served as material.

Germline values: CDR1 LNHDA, CDR2 SQIVND (reference sequence). The CDR3 extends over 15 amino acids. The V and J ends lost 6 bases and 0 bases respectively, with 12 bases between them. Some clones are missing from TCRdb's copy, which holds only in-frame ones; the method was immunoSEQ multiplex PCR. The sample contains fewer than 350,000 clones, around 89% of which appear only once. Study members were between roughly 18 and 100 years old and lived in around 24 US regions. The rearrangement links TRBV19 to TRBJ1-3, with D hard to call. The sequencing sample was made of PBMCs or T cells enriched from blood (not recorded which). This TCR derives from a woman aged 18 to 35 with acute COVID-19. CDR3 loop: CASSPTRSSGNTIYF. CDR3 coding DNA: TGTGCCAGTAGCCCGACACGTTCCTCTGGAAACACCATATATTTT.